Following are 14 T cell receptor beta chains from one sample sequenced in a study of graft-versus-host responses after intestinal transplantation. Data came from immunoSEQ multiplex PCR; TCRdb stores just in-frame clones and leaves some out. Among tens of thousands of clones, approximately 94% were seen once, and the ten largest hold approximately 0.2%. These receptors' targets are unknown. The sample here was unstimulated CD4+ T cells sorted from spleen or lymph node cells, taken before transplant. Receptor source: a human donor who was the organ donor for an intestinal transplant.

The count of this clone is one. V usage is TRBV2 and J usage is TRBJ1-2; tentatively, D is TRBD1 (6 bases). CDR1 and CDR2 (germline): SNHLY, FYNNEI. CDR3 length: 15 residues. Between the trimmed V and J ends, which lost 6 bases and 4 bases, there was a span of 18 bases. CDR3 nucleotides: TGTGCCAGCAGGGAACGGACAGAAGTTTCCTATGGCTACACCTTC. This translates into CASRERTEVSYGYTF.

V and J are TRBV21-1 and TRBJ2-4; whether TRBD1, the table's D call, matches the DNA was not checked. TRBV21-1 is deemed a pseudogene. The CDR3 is made up of 16 amino acids. The CDR3 DNA reads as TGTGCCAGCAGCTATGACAGGGGGCTAGCCAAAAACATTCAGTACTTC. Protein sequence: CASSYDRGLAKNIQYF.

The rearrangement uses TRBV4-3 and TRBJ1-5; tentative D call: TRBD1 (5 bases). Germline lookup yields CDR1 LGHNA and CDR2 YSLEER. The CDR3 extends over 15 amino acids. Trimming shortened V by 0 bases and J by 6 bases, and 12 bases separated the two germline ends. The CDR3 nucleotides read TGCGCCAGCAGCCAAGATACAGGCGGTAGTCAGCCCCAGCATTTT. Protein sequence: CASSQDTGGSQPQHF.

This rearrangement joins TRBV14 to TRBJ1-6, with 10 bases lining up with TRBD1. With V trimmed by 5 bases and J by 4 bases, 5 bases remained unmatched. The CDR3 loop spans 16 amino acids. CDR1 and CDR2 (germline): SGHDN, FVKESK. This chain's CDR3 is CASSKTGGFYNSPLHF. CDR3 in DNA: TGTGCCAGCAGCAAGACAGGGGGCTTTTATAATTCACCCCTCCACTTT.

The count of this clone is one. V is TRBV19 and J is TRBJ2-7, with D perhaps TRBD1 (6 bases). The germline V gene encodes CDR1 LNHDA and CDR2 SQIVND (reference sequence). V lost 4 bases, J lost 3 bases, and 10 bases lay in between. This CDR3 contains 13 residues. In DNA, the CDR3 is TGTGCCAGTAGTACAGAACAGGGCTACGAGCAGTACTTC. Protein sequence: CASSTEQGYEQYF.

CDR3 loop: CAMGDTTYNEQFF. The CDR3 region has the DNA TGTGCCATGGGGGACACCACCTACAATGAGCAGTTCTTC. V usage is TRBV10-3 and J usage is TRBJ2-1; weak D call: TRBD1 (6 bases). Germline V gene data show CDR1 as ENHRY and CDR2 as SYGVKD. V was trimmed by 9 bases and J by 2 bases, leaving 11 bases between them. The CDR3 length is 13 residues.

The chain joins TRBV27 to TRBJ1-2; no reliable D call. Germline-derived CDR1 and CDR2 are MNHEY and SMNVEV (reference sequence). The V and J ends lost 6 bases and 4 bases respectively, with 12 bases between them. CDR3 length equals 13 residues. The CDR3 loop is CASSMSLSYGYTF. In DNA, the CDR3 is TGTGCCAGCAGCATGAGTCTGAGCTATGGCTACACCTTC.

The V call is TRBV15, the J call TRBJ2-1, with D maybe TRBD2 (6 bases). Germline lookup yields CDR1 LNHNV and CDR2 YYDKDF (reference sequence). CDR3 length equals 16 residues. V lost 0 bases, J lost 0 bases, and 9 bases lay in between. CDR3 loop: CATSRDLGGSYNEQFF. The CDR3 region has the DNA TGTGCCACCAGCAGAGACCTCGGGGGCTCCTACAATGAGCAGTTCTTC.

The chain joins TRBV5-1 to TRBJ1-2; 7 nucleotides agree with TRBD1. The CDR3 has 10 amino acids. Per the germline V gene, CDR1 is SGHRS and CDR2 is YFSETQ. J lost 10 bases, V lost 7 bases, and 4 bases had no gene match. Here the CDR3 reads CASGGTVYTF. CDR3 DNA: TGCGCCAGCGGCGGGACAGTCTACACCTTC. The complete variable domain, with remaining parts taken from reference TRBV5-1 and TRBJ1-2, reads KAGVTQTPRYLIKTRGQQVTLSCSPISGHRSVSWYQQTPGQGLQFLFEYFSETQRNKGNFPGRFSGRQFSNSRSEMNVSTLELGDSALYLCASGGTVYTFGSGTRLTVV.

The V and J genes are TRBV28 and TRBJ1-1; 7 bases match TRBD1. The CDR3 runs 13 residues. Per the germline V gene, CDR1 is MDHEN and CDR2 is SYDVKM. J lost 11 bases, V lost 3 bases, and 9 bases had no gene match. The CDR3 DNA sequence: TGTGCCAGCAGTTTTGGAGGGGGCGGGCGGGCTTTCTTT. Translation gives CASSFGGGGRAFF.

This chain links TRBV25-1 with TRBJ1-2, with 8 bases matching TRBD1. Per the germline V gene, CDR1 is MGHDK and CDR2 is SYGVNS. This CDR3 is 13 amino acids long. V was pared by 5 bases and J by 4 bases, with 3 bases of the junction left unmatched. The CDR3 bases are TGTGCCAGCAGTCACGGACAGGGCTATGGCTACACCTTC. Its translation: CASSHGQGYGYTF.

The count of this clone is one. The chain employs TRBV6-4 and TRBJ2-6; 7 bases fit TRBD1. CDR3 length equals 15 residues. Germline V CDR1 and CDR2: MRHNA, SNTAGT. V lost 3 bases to trimming and J lost 4 bases; unmatched junction nucleotides: 3. CDR3 bases: TGTGCCAGCAGTGAGACAGGGACCGGGGCCAACGTCCTGACTTTC. Protein sequence: CASSETGTGANVLTF.

The J gene is TRBJ2-3, the V gene TRBV11-1; TRBD1 matches at 9 bases. CDR1 is SGHAT, CDR2 FQDESV, per germline (reference sequence). This CDR3 has 17 amino acids. Losses at the gene ends were 4 bases for V and 3 bases for J; bases not matched to a gene: 11. The CDR3 region has the DNA TGTGCCAGCAGCTACGCTGGTGGGACAGGGAAAACAGATACGCAGTATTTT. It yields the protein CASSYAGGTGKTDTQYF.

The rearrangement uses TRBV5-4 and TRBJ2-6, with 7 bases identical to TRBD1. This CDR3 is built from 16 residues. CDR1 is SGHNT, CDR2 YYREEE, per germline (reference sequence). Germline trimming cut 4 bases from V and 0 bases from J; bases unmatched to any gene: 4. The CDR3 DNA reads TGTGCCAGCAGCCCGGGACAGACCTCTGGGGCCAACGTCCTGACTTTC. It specifies CASSPGQTSGANVLTF. The variable domain in full, with the rest retrieved from reference TRBV5-4 and TRBJ2-6, is ETGVTQSPTHLIKTRGQQVTLRCSSQSGHNTVSWYQQALGQGPQFIFQYYREEENGRGNFPPRFSGLQFPNYSSELNVNALELDDSALYLCASSPGQTSGANVLTFGAGSRLTVL.